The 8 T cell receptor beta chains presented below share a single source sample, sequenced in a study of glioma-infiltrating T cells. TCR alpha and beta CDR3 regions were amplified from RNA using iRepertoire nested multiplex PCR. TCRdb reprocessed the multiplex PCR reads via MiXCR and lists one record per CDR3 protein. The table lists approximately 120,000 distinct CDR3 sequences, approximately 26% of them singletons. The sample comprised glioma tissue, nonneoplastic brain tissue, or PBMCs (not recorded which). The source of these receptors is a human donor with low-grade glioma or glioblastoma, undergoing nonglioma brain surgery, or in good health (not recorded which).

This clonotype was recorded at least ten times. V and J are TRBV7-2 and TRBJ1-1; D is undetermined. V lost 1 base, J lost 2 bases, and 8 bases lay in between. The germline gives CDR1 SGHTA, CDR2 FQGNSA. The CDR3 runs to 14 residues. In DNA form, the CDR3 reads TGTGCCAGCAGCTTAGAGGGAAGAAACACTGAAGCTTTCTTT. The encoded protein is CASSLEGRNTEAFF.

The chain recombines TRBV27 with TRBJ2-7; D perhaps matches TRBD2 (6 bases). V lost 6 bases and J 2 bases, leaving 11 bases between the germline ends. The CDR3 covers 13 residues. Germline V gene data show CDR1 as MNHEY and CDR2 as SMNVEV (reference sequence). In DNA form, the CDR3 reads TGTGCCAGCAGCCGGGGGATCCCCTACGAGCAGTACTTC. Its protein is CASSRGIPYEQYF.

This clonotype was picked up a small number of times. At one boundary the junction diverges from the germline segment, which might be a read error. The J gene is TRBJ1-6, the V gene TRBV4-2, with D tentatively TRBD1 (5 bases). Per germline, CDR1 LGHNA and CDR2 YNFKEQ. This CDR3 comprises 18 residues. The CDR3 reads CASSPGASVSSCNSPLHF. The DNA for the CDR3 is TGTGCCAGCAGCCCTGGGGCTTCCGTTAGCTCCTGTAATTCACCCCTCCACTTT.

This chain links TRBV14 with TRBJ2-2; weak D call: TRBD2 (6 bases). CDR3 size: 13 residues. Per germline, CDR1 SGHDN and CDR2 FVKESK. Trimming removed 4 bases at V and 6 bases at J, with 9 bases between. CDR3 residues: CASSPRLAGELFF. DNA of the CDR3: TGTGCCAGCAGCCCGCGACTAGCCGGGGAGCTGTTTTTT.

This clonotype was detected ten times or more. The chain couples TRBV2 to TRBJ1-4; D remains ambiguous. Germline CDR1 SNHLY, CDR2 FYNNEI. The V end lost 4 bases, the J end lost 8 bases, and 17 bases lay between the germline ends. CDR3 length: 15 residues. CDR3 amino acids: CASSVLGGRVEKLFF. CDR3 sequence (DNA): TGTGCCAGCAGTGTTCTGGGAGGGCGAGTGGAAAAACTGTTTTTT.

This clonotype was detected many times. The CDR3 DNA reads as TGCAGTGCTAGAGATAGCAGCCGCTCCTACAATGAGCAGTTCTTC. Its protein product is CSARDSSRSYNEQFF. This chain links TRBV20-1 with TRBJ2-1; no definite D call. Germline V gene sequence: CDR1 DFQATT, CDR2 SNEGSKA (reference sequence). V gave up 0 bases and J gave up 0 bases, with 9 bases separating them. The CDR3 length is 15 residues.

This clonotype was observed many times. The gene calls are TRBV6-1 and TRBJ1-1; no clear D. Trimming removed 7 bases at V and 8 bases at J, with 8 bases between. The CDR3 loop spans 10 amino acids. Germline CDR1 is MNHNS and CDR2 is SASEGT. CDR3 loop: CASTDSEAFF. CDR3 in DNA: TGTGCCAGCACCGACTCGGAAGCTTTCTTT.

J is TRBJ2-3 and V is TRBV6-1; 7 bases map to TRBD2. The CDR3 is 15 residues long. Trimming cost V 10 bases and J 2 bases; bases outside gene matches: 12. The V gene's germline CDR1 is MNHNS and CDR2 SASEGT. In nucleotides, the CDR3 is TGTGCCATCAGGCGACTAGCCGGGGACACAGATACGCAGTATTTT. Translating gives CAIRRLAGDTDTQYF.